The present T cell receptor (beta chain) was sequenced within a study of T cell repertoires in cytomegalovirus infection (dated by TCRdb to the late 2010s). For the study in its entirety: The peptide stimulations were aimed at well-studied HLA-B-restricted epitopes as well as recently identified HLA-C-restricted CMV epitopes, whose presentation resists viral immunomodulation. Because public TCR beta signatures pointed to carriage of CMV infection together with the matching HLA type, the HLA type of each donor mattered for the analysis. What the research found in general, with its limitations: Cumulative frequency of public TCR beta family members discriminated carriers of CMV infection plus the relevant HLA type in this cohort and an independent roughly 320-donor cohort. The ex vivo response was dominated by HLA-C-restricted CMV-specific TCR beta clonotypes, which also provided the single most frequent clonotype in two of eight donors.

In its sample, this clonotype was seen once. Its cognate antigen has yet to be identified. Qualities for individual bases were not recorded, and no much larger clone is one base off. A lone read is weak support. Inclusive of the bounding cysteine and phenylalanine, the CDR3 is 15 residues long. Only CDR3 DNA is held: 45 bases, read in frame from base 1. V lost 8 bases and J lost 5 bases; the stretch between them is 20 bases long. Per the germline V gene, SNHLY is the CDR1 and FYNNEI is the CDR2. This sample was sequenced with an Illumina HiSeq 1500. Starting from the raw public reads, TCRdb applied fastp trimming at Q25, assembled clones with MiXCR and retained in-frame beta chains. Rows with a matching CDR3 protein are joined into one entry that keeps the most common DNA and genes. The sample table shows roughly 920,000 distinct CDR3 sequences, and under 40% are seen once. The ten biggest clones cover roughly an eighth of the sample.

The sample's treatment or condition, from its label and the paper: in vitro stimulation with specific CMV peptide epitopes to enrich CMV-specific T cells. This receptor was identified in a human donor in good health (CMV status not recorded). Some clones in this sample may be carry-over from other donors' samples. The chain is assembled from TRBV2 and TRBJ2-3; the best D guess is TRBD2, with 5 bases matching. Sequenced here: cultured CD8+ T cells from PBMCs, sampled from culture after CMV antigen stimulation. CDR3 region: CASPYFYAGKDTQYF. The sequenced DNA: TGTGCCAGCCCTTATTTTTACGCCGGGAAAGATACGCAGTATTTT.